This entry lists 29 T cell receptor beta chains sequenced from one sample in a study of blood T cell repertoires in COVID-19 (dated by TCRdb to 2019 to 2021). The library was made by the immunoSEQ multiplex PCR assay. What TCRdb holds here is the immuneACCESS table cut down to in-frame rearrangements. Part of the clones is not present; checked against another copy, under half of the missing clones reflect an unresolved V gene, and the others are unexplained. A total of around 120,000 clones appear in this sample, 90% of them only once. The ten largest clones capture roughly 3.7% of the sample. The sample comprised peripheral blood. The receptors stem from a man between 45 and 60 years old with active COVID-19.

This chain joins TRBV7-2 and TRBJ2-1, with a weak D call TRBD2 (7 bases). This CDR3 is 16 amino acids long. V dropped 1 base and J dropped 2 bases, with 12 bases sitting between them. Looked up from germline, CDR1 is SGHTA and CDR2 is FQGNSA. This CDR3 is CASSLGGGGPYNEQFF. CDR3 DNA sequence: TGTGCCAGCAGCTTAGGTGGCGGGGGCCCCTACAATGAGCAGTTCTTC.

The J gene is TRBJ1-6, the V gene TRBV28; D ambiguous. Trimming removed 9 bases at V and 8 bases at J, with 11 bases between. CDR1 MDHEN and CDR2 SYDVKM come from the germline V gene. The CDR3 loop spans 12 amino acids. The CDR3 loop is CASKTPDSPLHF. CDR3 DNA: TGTGCCAGTAAAACTCCGGATTCACCCCTCCACTTT.

V usage is TRBV7-3 and J usage is TRBJ2-2; TRBD1 agrees at 7 bases. This CDR3 region has 18 residues. V gave up 1 base and J gave up 6 bases; unmatched junction bases: 14. Germline V gives CDR1 SGHTA, CDR2 FQGTGA. CDR3 DNA: TGTGCCAGCAGCTTAATGGCCCAACAGGGGAAAAGGGCCGGGGAGCTGTTTTTT. Protein: CASSLMAQQGKRAGELFF.

The chain links TRBV7-9 to TRBJ1-2; D not certain. Trimming cost V 0 bases and J 7 bases, with 15 bases left between them. Germline lookup yields CDR1 SEHNR and CDR2 FQNEAQ (reference sequence). CDR3 length equals 15 residues. CDR3 in DNA: TGTGCCAGCAGCTTAGCGCCCAGGAATTTGAGTGGCTACACCTTC. Protein product: CASSLAPRNLSGYTF.

This rearrangement joins TRBV5-1 to TRBJ2-7, with TRBD2 as a possible D gene (6 bases). The CDR3 length is 14 residues. Between the trimmed V and J ends, which lost 6 bases and 0 bases, there was a span of 13 bases. Germline-derived CDR1 and CDR2 are SGHRS and YFSETQ. CDR3 sequence reads: CASMSGGSSYEQYF. CDR3 coding DNA: TGCGCCAGCATGAGCGGAGGGAGCTCCTACGAGCAGTACTTC.

The V and J genes are TRBV5-4 and TRBJ1-6; D not resolved. Trimming pared 1 base from V and 7 bases from J, leaving 12 bases between. The CDR3 spans 15 residues. Germline CDR1 and CDR2: SGHNT and YYREEE (reference sequence). In nucleotides, the CDR3 is TGTGCCAGCAGCTTGACCGGGATATCCAATTCACCCCTCCACTTT. Translation: CASSLTGISNSPLHF.

This chain links TRBV18 with TRBJ1-5; TRBD1 is a possible D gene (5 bases). The germline V gene has CDR1 KGHSH and CDR2 LQKENI. The V gene lost 2 bases and the J gene lost 6 bases, with 17 bases spanning the gap. The CDR3 runs to 16 residues. Here the CDR3 reads CASSPGAALVGQPQHF. The DNA of the CDR3 is TGTGCCAGCTCACCAGGGGCAGCTCTTGTCGGTCAGCCCCAGCATTTT.

The rearrangement joins TRBV5-4 to TRBJ1-1; 9 bases fit TRBD1. Per the germline V gene, CDR1 is SGHNT and CDR2 is YYREEE (reference sequence). Trimming took 4 bases from V and 11 from J; bases not matched to a gene: 9. CDR3 length equals 13 residues. In DNA, the CDR3 is TGTGCCAGCAGCCGGGGACAGGGCGTGGGGGCTTTCTTT. Its translation: CASSRGQGVGAFF.

This chain links TRBV29-1 with TRBJ2-5; TRBD1 agrees at 8 bases. CDR1 and CDR2 from the germline V gene are SQVTM and ANQGSEA. Trimming cost V 5 bases and J 2 bases; bases outside gene matches: 4. The CDR3 consists of 13 residues. The CDR3 bases are TGCAGCGTTTCAGGGGGCCAGCAAGAGACCCAGTACTTC. It codes for CSVSGGQQETQYF.

The chain combines TRBV13 with TRBJ2-3; 8 nucleotides line up with TRBD2. The CDR3 has 16 residues. The germline V gene has CDR1 PRHDT and CDR2 FYEKMQ (reference sequence). Unmatched junction bases numbered 7, after V lost 5 bases and J lost 0 bases. This CDR3 reads CASSPGGGVSTDTQYF. CDR3 sequence (DNA): TGTGCCAGCAGCCCGGGGGGGGGCGTAAGCACAGATACGCAGTATTTT.

This chain uses TRBV3-1 (or the pseudogene TRBV3-2) with TRBJ1-2, with TRBD1 matching over 7 bases. V shed 4 bases and J 5 bases; nucleotides not matched to a gene: 4. Germline V CDR1 and CDR2: LGHDT, YNNKEL (reference sequence). This CDR3 is 13 amino acids long. CDR3 amino acids: CASSLGQDYGYTF. CDR3 DNA: TGTGCCAGCAGCCTAGGACAGGATTATGGCTACACCTTC.

CDR3 in amino acids: CASWKGGKQPQHF. Written as DNA, the CDR3 is TGTGCCAGCTGGAAAGGGGGTAAACAGCCCCAGCATTTT. This chain links TRBV12-3 or TRBV12-4 with TRBJ1-5, with D possibly being TRBD1 (6 bases). The CDR3 has 13 amino acids. Trimming removed 8 bases from V and 7 bases from J, with 15 bases in between.

The V and J genes are TRBV9 and TRBJ2-1; no clear D. The V gene lost 0 bases and the J gene lost 9 bases, with 7 bases spanning the gap. In germline, CDR1 is SGDLS, CDR2 YYNGEE. This CDR3 is built from 12 residues. The CDR3 DNA reads as TGTGCCAGCAGCGTAGGAGGCGGTGAGCAGTTCTTC. Encoded protein: CASSVGGGEQFF.

This rearrangement joins TRBV11-2 to TRBJ1-2; 7 bases match TRBD1. The CDR3 is 18 residues long. V trimming: 4 bases; J trimming: 1 base; junction bases outside the gene matches: 15. Per germline, CDR1 SGHAT and CDR2 FQNNGV. As DNA, the CDR3 is TGTGCCAGCAGCTATGGGACAGCGGAGCCAAGTCGTAACTATGGCTACACCTTC. It yields the protein CASSYGTAEPSRNYGYTF.

This clone occurred a few times. The chain links TRBV6-1 to TRBJ2-3; D unresolved. CDR1 and CDR2 from the germline V gene are MNHNS and SASEGT. V lost 3 bases and J 2 bases, leaving 9 bases between the germline ends. This CDR3 is built from 14 residues. DNA of the CDR3: TGTGCCAGCAGTGATTTCTCAGTCACAGATACGCAGTATTTT. It translates to CASSDFSVTDTQYF.

The CDR3, as DNA: TGTGCCAGCAGGGACTCACCCTACGAGCAGTACTTC. Translation gives CASRDSPYEQYF. V is TRBV6-5 and J is TRBJ2-7, with D perhaps TRBD2 (5 bases). Looked up from germline, CDR1 is MNHEY and CDR2 is SVGAGI. The V end was cut by 6 bases, the J end by 2 bases, with 8 bases between. The CDR3 totals 12 residues.

As for this clone: Other DNA sequences in this specimen translate into the identical CDR3. This chain links TRBV7-8 with TRBJ1-5; D gene uncertain. CDR1 is SGHVS, CDR2 FQNEAQ, per germline. V was pared by 2 bases and J by 2 bases, with 4 bases between. The CDR3 runs to 13 residues. The CDR3 sequence: CASSLRGNQPQHF. Written as DNA, the CDR3 is TGTGCCAGCAGCTTACGGGGCAATCAGCCCCAGCATTTT.

The chain has TRBV11-3 and TRBJ2-2, with 10 bases lining up with TRBD2. Germline CDR1 SGHNT, CDR2 YENEEA. V was pared by 3 bases and J by 4 bases, with 5 bases of the junction left unmatched. The CDR3 extends over 16 amino acids. CDR3 coding DNA: TGTGCCAGCAGCTTGCTAGCGGGAGTCAGCACCGGGGAGCTGTTTTTT. Protein product: CASSLLAGVSTGELFF.

The rearrangement joins TRBV4-2 to TRBJ2-1; maybe TRBD2 (6 bases). V lost 1 base and J 4 bases, leaving 14 bases between the germline ends. There are 16 residues in the CDR3. The V gene's germline CDR1 is LGHNA and CDR2 YNFKEQ. CDR3 in DNA: TGTGCCAGCAGCCAAGCTGGTGCGGGACGATACAATGAGCAGTTCTTC. It translates to CASSQAGAGRYNEQFF.

The chain combines TRBV11-2 with TRBJ2-2; TRBD2 aligns across 9 bases. Losses at the gene ends were 5 bases for V and 5 bases for J; bases not matched to a gene: 6. Germline lookup yields CDR1 SGHAT and CDR2 FQNNGV. This CDR3 has 15 residues. The CDR3: CASSPASGGTGELFF. As DNA, the CDR3 is TGTGCCAGCAGCCCCGCAAGCGGGGGGACCGGGGAGCTGTTTTTT.

The chain carries TRBV18 and TRBJ1-1; the D is unclear. Trimming removed 2 bases from V and 0 bases from J, with 10 bases in between. The CDR3 is made up of 15 amino acids. CDR1 KGHSH and CDR2 LQKENI come from the germline V gene. The CDR3 coding sequence is TGTGCCAGCTCACCAGGGGAGGGATTGAACACTGAAGCTTTCTTT. Translation gives CASSPGEGLNTEAFF.

The chain is built from TRBV19 and TRBJ1-1, with no clear D. CDR3 length: 13 amino acids. CDR1 LNHDA and CDR2 SQIVND come from the germline V gene (reference sequence). The germline V and J ends were trimmed by 3 bases and 0 bases, with 5 bases remaining between them. Here the CDR3 reads CASSMPVNTEAFF. DNA for the CDR3: TGTGCCAGTAGTATGCCAGTGAACACTGAAGCTTTCTTT.

This chain connects TRBV6-5 to TRBJ1-1; possible D gene TRBD1, 5 bases. CDR1 and CDR2 from the germline V gene are MNHEY and SVGAGI. The CDR3 has 14 residues. Trimming cost V 7 bases and J 1 base, with 13 bases left between them. CDR3 bases: TGTGCCAGCATCCAAGTTGGGGCGAACACTGAAGCTTTCTTT. Residues: CASIQVGANTEAFF.

V is TRBV6-5 and J is TRBJ1-1, with 7 nucleotides matching TRBD1. The junction had 8 bases not matched to a gene; V was cut back by 6 bases and J by 4 bases. The V gene's germline CDR1 is MNHEY and CDR2 SVGAGI. The CDR3 sequence is 14 residues long. In nucleotides, the CDR3 is TGTGCCAGCAGCCCCGGGACAGTTCTCACTGAAGCTTTCTTT. Amino acid sequence: CASSPGTVLTEAFF.

The rearrangement uses TRBV9 and TRBJ2-1; D is unclear. Germline CDR1 and CDR2: SGDLS and YYNGEE. The V gene lost 0 bases and the J gene lost 4 bases, with 11 bases spanning the gap. The CDR3 extends over 15 amino acids. CDR3 loop: CASSVGNSRYNEQFF. In DNA, the CDR3 is TGTGCCAGCAGCGTAGGCAACTCCCGATACAATGAGCAGTTCTTC.

The chain uses TRBV19 and TRBJ2-1; 9 bases match TRBD1. The V gene end was trimmed by 2 bases and the J gene end by 6 bases; junction bases not matched to a gene: 5. Germline CDR1 reads LNHDA; CDR2 reads SQIVND (reference sequence). CDR3 size: 15 residues. The CDR3 is CASSIRGQGSNEQFF. As DNA, the CDR3 is TGTGCCAGTAGTATACGGGGACAGGGCTCCAATGAGCAGTTCTTC.

This chain links TRBV6-2 or TRBV6-3 with TRBJ2-1; D uncertain. The germline V and J ends were trimmed by 2 bases and 1 base, with 12 bases remaining between them. Germline lookup yields CDR1 MNHEY and CDR2 SVGEGT. The CDR3 has 16 residues. The CDR3 DNA reads TGTGCCAGCAGTTACGGTGGGCTAAGGTCCTACAATGAGCAGTTCTTC. It translates to CASSYGGLRSYNEQFF.

V usage is TRBV7-3 and J usage is TRBJ2-1; 8 bases align to TRBD2. This CDR3 contains 16 residues. Trimming at V came to 5 bases and at J to 2 bases, leaving 8 bases not matched to a gene. Germline CDR1 reads SGHTA; CDR2 reads FQGTGA. The CDR3 DNA is TGTGCCAGCAGCCAGTTAGCGGGGAGTACCTACAATGAGCAGTTCTTC. As protein: CASSQLAGSTYNEQFF. Full variable domain (remainder filled in from reference TRBV7-3 and TRBJ2-1): GAGVSQTPSNKVTEKGKYVELRCDPISGHTALYWYRQSLGQGPEFLIYFQGTGAADDSGLPNDRFFAVRPEGSVSTLKIQRTERGDSAVYLCASSQLAGSTYNEQFFGPGTRLTVL.

J is TRBJ1-2 and V is TRBV7-9, with a possible D match to TRBD1 (5 bases). Germline V gene data show CDR1 as SEHNR and CDR2 as FQNEAQ (reference sequence). This CDR3 is 15 amino acids long. Trimming left V 6 bases short and J 0 bases short, with 14 bases between. The CDR3 spells CASSLGGAPNYGYTF. Here the CDR3 DNA reads TGTGCCAGCAGTCTAGGTGGGGCACCTAACTATGGCTACACCTTC.